What follows is one T cell receptor (beta chain) and its context. The record originates from a study of PD-L1 blockade in urothelial cancer. In the study overall: Blood samples had a median of around 150,000 T cells.

Only in-frame clones appear in the TCRdb table, and some are missing; sequencing was by immunoSEQ multiplex PCR. The sample yields 40,000 to 55,000 clones, over 70% seen once. The sequence came from a man in his forties with urothelial cancer. Sequenced here: PBMCs, sampled around atezolizumab (anti-PD-L1) treatment.

The CDR3 DNA reads TGTGCCTGGACTTTCCAAGGGGGCACTGAAGCTTTCTTT. It is translated as CAWTFQGGTEAFF. The chain combines TRBV30 with TRBJ1-1; possible D gene TRBD1, 6 bases. V gave up 4 bases and J gave up 4 bases, with 13 bases separating them. This CDR3 has 13 residues. Germline V gene data show CDR1 as GTSNPN and CDR2 as SVGIG (reference sequence).